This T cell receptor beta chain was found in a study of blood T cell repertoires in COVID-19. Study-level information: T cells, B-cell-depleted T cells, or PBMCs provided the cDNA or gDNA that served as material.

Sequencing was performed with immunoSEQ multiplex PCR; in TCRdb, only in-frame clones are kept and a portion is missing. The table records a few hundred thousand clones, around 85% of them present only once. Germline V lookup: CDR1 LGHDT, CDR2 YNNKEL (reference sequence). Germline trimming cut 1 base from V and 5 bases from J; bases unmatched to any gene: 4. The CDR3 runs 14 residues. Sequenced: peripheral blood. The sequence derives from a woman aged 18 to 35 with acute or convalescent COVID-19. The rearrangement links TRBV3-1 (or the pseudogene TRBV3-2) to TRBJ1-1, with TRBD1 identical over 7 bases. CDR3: CASSQGQGETEAFF. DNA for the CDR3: TGTGCCAGCAGCCAAGGGCAGGGGGAGACTGAAGCTTTCTTT.